The source of this T cell receptor (beta chain) is a study of T-cell memory formation after mild COVID-19 (dated by TCRdb to about 2021). Regarding the research as a whole: TCR sequence clusters from the two donors were largely donor specific. In two donors, T-cell clones that expanded and contracted after mild COVID-19 were tracked by sequencing TCRalpha and TCRbeta repertoires over time. The cohort comprised two young, previously healthy adult volunteers, one female and one male. Paper-wide results and their limitations: The second-wave clones that peaked on day 37 were not confirmed to be SARS-CoV-2 specific. Contracting CD4+ clones were found mainly in CM and EM memory subsets, while CD8+ clones were enriched in EMRA. Some responding clones were detected in pre-infection memory, suggesting pre-existing cross-reactive memory T cells joined the SARS-CoV-2 response. From day 15 to 85, contracting clones showed balanced CD4/CD8 phenotypes, whereas a second wave of clones that expanded from day 15 to 37 leaned towards CD4+. The study included only two mild cases, and larger cohorts that include severe cases with pre-infection samples were judged to be necessary.

Ficoll-Paque density gradient centrifugation was used to isolate PBMCs. TCRdb lists the instrument as Illumina NovaSeq 6000. cDNA libraries for TCRalpha and TCRbeta were prepared by 5'RACE using constant-segment primers, with sample barcodes and unique molecular identifiers added. Trizol reagent was used to extract RNA from every sample. The libraries were amplified in two PCR steps, and the second step added a second sample barcode and Illumina TruSeq adapters. Libraries were sequenced on an Illumina NovaSeq with 2 x 150 bp paired-end reads. From the authors' description of their analysis: Demultiplexing of reads and collapsing into UMI-guided consensus sequences were performed with migec v1.2.7. Using mixcr v2.1.11, UMI consensuses were aligned to TRA and TRB V and J templates and then assembled into clonotypes. Expanded or contracted clonotypes were those called significant by both edgeR and NoisET, with noise models trained on biological replicates. For edgeR calls, a false discovery rate-adjusted p below 0.01 and a log2 fold-change threshold of 1 were applied. As an exploratory analysis of dynamics, max-normalized trajectories of the 1000 most abundant clonotypes were examined by PCA with hierarchical clustering. Each responding clone was given a CD4 or CD8 phenotype based on the CD4+ and CD8+ repertoires, which had been sequenced separately. TCRdb reprocessed the public reads (quality trimming at Q25 with fastp, clone calling with MiXCR) and kept in-frame beta chains. CDR3 protein sequences are deduplicated, and each keeps its most common genes and DNA. V and J calls and clone size were set by TCRdb, not the authors. This sample holds roughly 400,000 distinct CDR3 sequences; approximately 19% were observed only once. The top ten clonotypes cover about 22% of the sample.

V is pruned by 4 bases and J by 5 bases, leaving 15 bases of the junction without a gene match. Sequences LNHDA (CDR1) and SQIVND (CDR2) are obtained from the germline V gene (reference sequence). The CDR3 region is 18 residues in length, termini included. Kept here is only the CDR3 DNA, which spans 54 bases and is read in frame from base 1. This clonotype was seen once. The target of this receptor is not known. This CDR3 is missing its conserved last phenylalanine or tryptophan, likely due to a read error. This TCR came from a man between 18 and 29 years old who had mild COVID-19 (a few samples of this study predate the infection). The sample titles of this study are shuffled in the database, so cell type and time point are left out; the donor was told from shared clones. Recombination joined TRBV19 with TRBJ2-5, with 11 bases matching TRBD2. The sample comprised PBMCs or a T cell subset sorted from them (not recorded which). CDR3 protein: CASSSTPLAGGLMETQYL. The nucleotide sequence reads as follows: TGTGCCAGTAGTAGTACCCCGCTAGCGGGGGGCCTTATGGAGACCCAGTACTTA.